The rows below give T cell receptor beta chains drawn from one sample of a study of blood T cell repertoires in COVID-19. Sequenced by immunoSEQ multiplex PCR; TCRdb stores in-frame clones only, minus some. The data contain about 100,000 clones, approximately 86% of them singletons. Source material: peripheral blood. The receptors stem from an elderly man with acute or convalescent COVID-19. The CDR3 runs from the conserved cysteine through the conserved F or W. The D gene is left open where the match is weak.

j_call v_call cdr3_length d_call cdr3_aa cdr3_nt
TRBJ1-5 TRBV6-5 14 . CASSSRQGYQPQHF TGTGCCAGCAGTTCTCGCCAGGGTTACCAGCCCCAGCATTTT
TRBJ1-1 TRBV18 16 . CASSPLPVGRNTEAFF TGTGCCAGCTCACCGCTTCCAGTAGGGAGGAACACTGAAGCTTTCTTT
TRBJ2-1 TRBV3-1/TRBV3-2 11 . CASSQAGEQFF TGTGCCAGCAGCCAAGCGGGAGAGCAGTTCTTC
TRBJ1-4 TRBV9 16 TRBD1 CASSVGPGQGNEKLFF TGTGCCAGCAGCGTGGGTCCAGGACAGGGGAATGAAAAACTGTTTTTT
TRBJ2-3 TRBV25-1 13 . CASSEWGVDTQYF TGTGCCAGCAGTGAATGGGGAGTAGATACGCAGTATTTT
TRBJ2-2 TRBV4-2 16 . CASSQESSENTGELFF TGTGCCAGCAGCCAAGAATCTAGCGAGAACACCGGGGAGCTGTTTTTT
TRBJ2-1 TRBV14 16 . CASSQGRSSSYNEQFF TGTGCCAGCAGCCAAGGCCGGTCTAGCTCCTACAATGAGCAGTTCTTC
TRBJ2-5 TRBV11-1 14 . CASTLPGQQETQYF TGTGCCAGCACCCTCCCCGGACAGCAAGAGACCCAGTACTTC
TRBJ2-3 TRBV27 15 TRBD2 CASSLGAGGVDTQYF TGTGCCAGCAGTTTAGGAGCGGGAGGAGTCGATACGCAGTATTTT
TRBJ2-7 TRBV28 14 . CASSWRGEPYEQYF TGTGCCAGCAGTTGGAGGGGCGAACCCTACGAGCAGTACTTC
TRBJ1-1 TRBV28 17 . CASSLPRTNRANTEAFF TGTGCCAGCAGTTTACCTCGGACAAATCGGGCGAACACTGAAGCTTTCTTT